The rows below give T cell receptor beta chains drawn from one sample of a study of identical twins. TCRdb re-derived calls from the 5' RACE reads in MiXCR, one entry per CDR3 protein. Of about 480,000 distinct CDR3 sequences listed, approximately 15% were seen once; the top ten hold about 0.52%. This sample also appeared in a second study, on yellow fever vaccine responses in identical twins.

The specimen sequenced was CD4+ T cells sorted from blood. Source of these receptors: a woman aged 18-29 years in good health. The CDR3 runs from the conserved cysteine through the conserved F or W.

CDR3	V
CATSDRLLAGERELFF	TRBV24-1
CSSGTGGAKTQYF	TRBV29-1
CSVAGGSYEQYF	TRBV20-1
CSARFLLVDNEQFF	TRBV20-1
CASKRGVVTGELFF	TRBV28
CASSSERAREQYF	TRBV5-1
CASRQGAGVYGYTF	TRBV28
CASSYPGGPNEKLFF	TRBV28
CASSFPGLDTDTQYF	TRBV7-8
CASSVGQRTFGYTF	TRBV7-9
CASSQRTGSETQYF	TRBV5-6
CASSLELANTGELFF	TRBV5-1
CASSLDGRGNTEAFF	TRBV5-1
CASGGQGWDEQFF	TRBV2
CASLEWASGHNEQFF	TRBV6-2/TRBV6-3
CASSPIGLAGTTDTQYF	TRBV18
CASSYSKGINTGELFF	TRBV6-2/TRBV6-3
CASSRPGQGTYEQYF	TRBV6-2/TRBV6-3
CASSLGGLDAYEQYF	TRBV5-1
CASSDEQGWYSPLHF	TRBV7-2
CATSGIGKPDTQYF	TRBV24-1
CASSFGVEETQYF	TRBV12-3/TRBV12-4
CSVHGTGLYEQYF	TRBV29-1
CASSLGARGANTIYF	TRBV7-8
CASSQDPDHFSNSYNEQFF	TRBV4-3
CASSLVGYDTQYF	TRBV7-2
CASSFFPPGSGSGANVLTF	TRBV11-1
CASSEGGVGIQYF	TRBV6-1
CSIHDDKQGTPPQYF	TRBV29-1
CASSFLGTITDTQYF	TRBV28
CASSRGGPGEGYEQYF	TRBV3-1
CSAREAGLSTQPQHF	TRBV20-1
CASSLGQGEVYEQYF	TRBV7-8
CASSTGAAEAFF	TRBV11-3
CSARDRFGGSGNTIYF	TRBV20-1
CASSYSFSPTDTQYF	TRBV6-5
CASSRAPQETQYF	TRBV5-1
CASSYSMTETQYF	TRBV6-5
CASSQVGRERTDTQYF	TRBV4-1
CASSLSGTGTPDTQYF	TRBV7-6
CASSPRLGTSVRGETQYF	TRBV3-1